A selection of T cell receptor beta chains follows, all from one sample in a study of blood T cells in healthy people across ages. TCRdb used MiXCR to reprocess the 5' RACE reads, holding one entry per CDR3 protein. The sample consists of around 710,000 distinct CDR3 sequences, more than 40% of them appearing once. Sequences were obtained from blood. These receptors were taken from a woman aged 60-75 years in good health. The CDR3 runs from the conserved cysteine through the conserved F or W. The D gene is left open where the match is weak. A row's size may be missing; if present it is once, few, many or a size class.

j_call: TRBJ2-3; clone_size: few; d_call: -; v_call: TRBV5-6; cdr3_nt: TGTGCCAGCAGCTCCGAACCCTCGGATACGCAGTATTTT; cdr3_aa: CASSSEPSDTQYF
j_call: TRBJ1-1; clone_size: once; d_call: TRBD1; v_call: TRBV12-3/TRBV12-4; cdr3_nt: TGTGCCAGCAGGGCAACAGGGGGAATGAACACTGAAGCTTTCTTT; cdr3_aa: CASRATGGMNTEAFF
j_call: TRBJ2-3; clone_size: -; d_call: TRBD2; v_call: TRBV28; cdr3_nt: TGTGCCAGCAGTCCTGCGGGAGGGGTGTCAGATACGCAGTATTTT; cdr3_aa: CASSPAGGVSDTQYF
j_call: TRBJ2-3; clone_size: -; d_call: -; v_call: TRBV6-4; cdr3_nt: TGTGCCAGCAGTGACTTAGGAGATGCGCAGTATTTT; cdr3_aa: CASSDLGDAQYF
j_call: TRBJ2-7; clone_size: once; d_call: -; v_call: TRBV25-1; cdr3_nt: TGTGCCAGCAGTGGGGCGGGAGAGCAGTACTTC; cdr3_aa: CASSGAGEQYF
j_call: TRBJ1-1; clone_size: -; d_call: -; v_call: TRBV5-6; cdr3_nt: TGTGCCAGCAGCTTAAGGGCCAGGGTCCCGAACACTGAAGCTTTCTTT; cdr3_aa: CASSLRARVPNTEAFF
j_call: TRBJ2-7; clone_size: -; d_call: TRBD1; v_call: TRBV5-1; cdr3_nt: TGCGCCAGCAGCTCGAACGGACAGGGAATTACTCCCTACGAGCAGTACTTC; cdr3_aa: CASSSNGQGITPYEQYF
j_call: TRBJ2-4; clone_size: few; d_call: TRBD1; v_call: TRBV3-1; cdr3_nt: TGTGCCAGCAGCTACGGGACAGACTCGGAGGAGCAGTACTTC; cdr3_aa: CASSYGTDSEEQYF
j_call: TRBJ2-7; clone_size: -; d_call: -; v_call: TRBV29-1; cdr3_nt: TGCAGCTACCTTGGGTCGTCGTACGAGCAGTACTTC; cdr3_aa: CSYLGSSYEQYF
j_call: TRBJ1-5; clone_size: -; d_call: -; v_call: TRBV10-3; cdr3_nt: TGTGCCATCAGTGTGGGGGGGGCAGGGGACCGTAGCAATCAGCCCCAGCATTTT; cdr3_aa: CAISVGGAGDRSNQPQHF
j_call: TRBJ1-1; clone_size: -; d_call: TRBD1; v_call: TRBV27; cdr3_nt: TGTGCCAGCAGCCTGGGGACAGCCACGAACACTGAAGCTTTCTTT; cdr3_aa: CASSLGTATNTEAFF
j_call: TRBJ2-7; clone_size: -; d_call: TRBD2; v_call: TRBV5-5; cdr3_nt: TGTGCCAGCAGCCCTTGGCGGGAGCCCTCCTACAATGAGCAGTACTTC; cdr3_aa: CASSPWREPSYNEQYF
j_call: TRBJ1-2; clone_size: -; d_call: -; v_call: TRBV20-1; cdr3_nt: TGCAGTGCTAGATCAGGGGAGGTCGGCTATGGCTACACCTTC; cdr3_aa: CSARSGEVGYGYTF
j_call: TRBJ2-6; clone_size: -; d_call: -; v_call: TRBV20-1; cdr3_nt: TGCAGTGCTACTGAGGTGGGGCGTGGGGCCAACGTCCTGACTTTC; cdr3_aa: CSATEVGRGANVLTF
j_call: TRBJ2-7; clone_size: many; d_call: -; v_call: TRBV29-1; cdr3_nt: TGCAGCGTAACCCTTCTTTACGAGCAGTACTTC; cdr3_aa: CSVTLLYEQYF
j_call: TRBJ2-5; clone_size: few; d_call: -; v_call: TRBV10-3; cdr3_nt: TGTGCCATCAGCCCAGCAGGAGTTCAAGAGACCCAGTACTTC; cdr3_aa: CAISPAGVQETQYF
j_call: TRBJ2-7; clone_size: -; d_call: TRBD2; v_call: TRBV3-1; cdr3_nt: TGTGCCAGCAGCCCCGGGGGAGCGGGAGTAGTGTCTCTCTACAATGAGCAGTACTTC; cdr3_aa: CASSPGGAGVVSLYNEQYF
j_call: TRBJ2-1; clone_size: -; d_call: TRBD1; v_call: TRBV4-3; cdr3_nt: TGCGCCAGCAGCCAACGCGACAGGGGTTGGGATGAGCAGTTCTTC; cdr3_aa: CASSQRDRGWDEQFF
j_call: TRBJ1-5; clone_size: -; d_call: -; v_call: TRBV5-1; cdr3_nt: TGCGCCAGCAGCTTGGGCGAGCCGATCGGAGGACAGCCCCAGCATTTT; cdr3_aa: CASSLGEPIGGQPQHF
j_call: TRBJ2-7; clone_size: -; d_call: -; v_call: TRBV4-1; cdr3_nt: TGCGCCAGCAGCCAAGAAGCATCTGGGGTGGGATGGTCCTACGAGCAGTACTTC; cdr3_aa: CASSQEASGVGWSYEQYF
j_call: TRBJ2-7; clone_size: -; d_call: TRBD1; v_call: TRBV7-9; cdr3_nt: TGTGCCAGCAGCTTAGATGGTACAGGGGCCTTCTACGAGCAGTACTTC; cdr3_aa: CASSLDGTGAFYEQYF
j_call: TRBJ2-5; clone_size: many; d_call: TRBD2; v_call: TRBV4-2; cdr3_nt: TGTGCCAGCAGCCAAGCGGTCGGTAGCGGGACGGAGACCCAGTACTTC; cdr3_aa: CASSQAVGSGTETQYF
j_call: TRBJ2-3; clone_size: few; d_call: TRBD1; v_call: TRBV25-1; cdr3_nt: TGTGCCAGCAGTCTTCGGACAGGGTGGGCCACAGATACGCAGTATTTT; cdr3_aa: CASSLRTGWATDTQYF
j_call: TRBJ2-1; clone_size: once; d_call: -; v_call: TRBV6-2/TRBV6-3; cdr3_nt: TGTGCCGGCAGTTACGAAGAGGACAGATTCTACAATGAGCAGTTCTTC; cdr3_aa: CAGSYEEDRFYNEQFF
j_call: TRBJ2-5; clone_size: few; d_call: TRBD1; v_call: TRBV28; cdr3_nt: TGTGCCAGCAGTTTATCAGGGGGCTGGGAGACCCAGTACTTC; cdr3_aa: CASSLSGGWETQYF
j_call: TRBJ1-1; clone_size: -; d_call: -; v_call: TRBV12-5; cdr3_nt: TGTGCTAGTGGGACCGGGACAATTACCGAAGCTTTCTTT; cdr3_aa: CASGTGTITEAFF
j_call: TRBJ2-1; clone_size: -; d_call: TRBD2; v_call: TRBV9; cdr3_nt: TGTGCCAGCAGCGTACTGACTAGCGGGAGGTTGCAGTTCTTC; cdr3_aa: CASSVLTSGRLQFF
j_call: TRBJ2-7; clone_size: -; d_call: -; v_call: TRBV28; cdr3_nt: TGTGCCAGCAGTTCCCCTGTGGCAGCCTACGAGCAGTACTTC; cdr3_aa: CASSSPVAAYEQYF
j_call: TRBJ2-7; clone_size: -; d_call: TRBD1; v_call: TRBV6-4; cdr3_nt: TGTGCCAGCAGCGCCCTCGGACAGGTAATCTACGAGCAGTACTTC; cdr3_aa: CASSALGQVIYEQYF
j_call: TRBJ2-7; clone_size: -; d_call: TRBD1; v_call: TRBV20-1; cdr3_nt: TGCAGTGTTTTTGGGGGACAGCACTACGAGCAGTACTTC; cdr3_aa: CSVFGGQHYEQYF
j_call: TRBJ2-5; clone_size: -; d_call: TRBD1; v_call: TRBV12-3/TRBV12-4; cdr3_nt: TGTGCCAGCAGTCCAGGGACAGGGGGCGAAGAGACCCAGTACTTC; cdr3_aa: CASSPGTGGEETQYF
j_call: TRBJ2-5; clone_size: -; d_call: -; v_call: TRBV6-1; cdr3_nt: TGTGTCAGCAGTGAGGCCGGTAGCGGAAGAGGGGACCAGTACTTC; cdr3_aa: CVSSEAGSGRGDQYF
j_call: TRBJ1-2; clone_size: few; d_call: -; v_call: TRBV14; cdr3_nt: TGTGCCAGCAGCCAAGGATATGAGGGGGTTGGCTATGGCTACACCTTC; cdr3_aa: CASSQGYEGVGYGYTF
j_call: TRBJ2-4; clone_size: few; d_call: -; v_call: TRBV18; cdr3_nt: TGTGCCAGCTCACCACCTGGGGCACTAGCCAAAAACATTCAGTACTTC; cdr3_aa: CASSPPGALAKNIQYF
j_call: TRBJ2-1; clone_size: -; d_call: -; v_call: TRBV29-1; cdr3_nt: TGCAGCGTTGACACGCATGCGGACAGAGCGTTCTTC; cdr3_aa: CSVDTHADRAFF
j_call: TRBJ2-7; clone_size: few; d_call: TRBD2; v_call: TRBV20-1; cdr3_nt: TGCAGCCCCGGGACTAGCGGCTACGAGCAGTACTTC; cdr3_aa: CSPGTSGYEQYF
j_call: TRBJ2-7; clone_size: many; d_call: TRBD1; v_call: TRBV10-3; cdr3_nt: TGTGCCATCAGTGAGTCGAAGGACAGGGGCCACGAGCAGTACTTC; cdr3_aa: CAISESKDRGHEQYF
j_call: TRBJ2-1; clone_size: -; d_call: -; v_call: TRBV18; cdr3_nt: TGTGCCAGCTCACCAATGGGCCAGTCCTCCTACAATGAGCAGTTCTTC; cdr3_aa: CASSPMGQSSYNEQFF
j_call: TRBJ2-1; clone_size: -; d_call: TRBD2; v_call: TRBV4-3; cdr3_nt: TGCGCCAGCAGCCAAGATTCACGGGGGGGCCGCAGTGAGCAGTTCTTC; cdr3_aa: CASSQDSRGGRSEQFF
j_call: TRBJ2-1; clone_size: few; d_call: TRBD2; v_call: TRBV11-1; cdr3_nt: TGTGCCAGCAGCTTAATAGCGGGAGGGTACAATGAGCAGTTCTTC; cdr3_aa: CASSLIAGGYNEQFF
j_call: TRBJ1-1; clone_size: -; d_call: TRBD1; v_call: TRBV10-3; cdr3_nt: TGTGCCATCACCCGACAGGGGGGCACTGAAGCTTTCTTT; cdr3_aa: CAITRQGGTEAFF
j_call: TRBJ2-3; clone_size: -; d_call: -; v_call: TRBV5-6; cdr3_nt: TGTGCCAGCAGCCCATGGAGCATAGATACGCAGTATTTT; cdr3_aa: CASSPWSIDTQYF
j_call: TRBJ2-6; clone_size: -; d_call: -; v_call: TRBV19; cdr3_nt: TGTGCCAGCGGAGACAGGAGCTCAGGGGCCAACGTCCTGACTTTC; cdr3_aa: CASGDRSSGANVLTF